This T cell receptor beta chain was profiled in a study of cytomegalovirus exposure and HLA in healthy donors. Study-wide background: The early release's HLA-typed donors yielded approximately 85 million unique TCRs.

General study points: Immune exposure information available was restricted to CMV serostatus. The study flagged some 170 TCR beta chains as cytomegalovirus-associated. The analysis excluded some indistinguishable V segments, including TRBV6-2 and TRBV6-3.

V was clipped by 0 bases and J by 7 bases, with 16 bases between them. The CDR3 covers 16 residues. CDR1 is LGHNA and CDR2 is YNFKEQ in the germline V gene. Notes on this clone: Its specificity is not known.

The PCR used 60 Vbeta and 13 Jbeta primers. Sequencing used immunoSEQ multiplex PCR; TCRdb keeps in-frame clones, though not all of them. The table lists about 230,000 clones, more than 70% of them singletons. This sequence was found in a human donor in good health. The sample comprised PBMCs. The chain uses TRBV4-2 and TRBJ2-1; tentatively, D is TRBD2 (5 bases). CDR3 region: CASSQDLGSTGNEQFF. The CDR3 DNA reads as TGTGCCAGCAGCCAAGATTTGGGTAGTACGGGAAATGAGCAGTTCTTC.